In this sample, the clone carrying this T cell receptor (beta chain) turned up many times. Its target is unknown. Then a second PCR, running about 7 to 11 cycles, was carried out with a sample-barcoded 5' primer and a J-beta primer mix. Each cDNA molecule was tagged by a template-switch adaptor with 12 random nucleotides. Via MiXCR, TCRdb re-called the 5' RACE reads, giving one row per CDR3 protein. The table records approximately 960,000 distinct CDR3 sequences, 25% to 30% of them present only once. The record originates from a study of blood T cells in healthy people across ages. Study outcomes and limitations: CMV status of donors was unknown, possibly confounding expanded clonotype changes. Higher diversity and more naive CD4+ cells were features of long-lived donors, compared to aged donors.

There are 15 residues in the CDR3. V dropped 0 bases and J dropped 2 bases, with 11 bases sitting between them. Looked up from germline, CDR1 is LGHNA and CDR2 is YSLEER. The sample was also linked to a second study, of T cells of mothers and their children. That source notes: Reads recorded for TCR beta CDR3 numbered over 9 million per mother and some 2.7 million per child.

This chain joins TRBV4-3 and TRBJ2-7; D may be TRBD2 (6 bases). The receptor comes from a woman aged 40 to 49 in good health. The specimen was blood. CDR3 protein: CASSQDSGVPYEQYF. The DNA for the CDR3 is TGCGCCAGCAGCCAAGATTCGGGGGTCCCCTACGAGCAGTACTTC.